This is a list of T cell receptor beta chains from one sample in a study of a mutant IDH1 vaccine in newly diagnosed glioma. The antigens of these receptors remain unknown. Generated by immunoSEQ multiplex PCR, the TCRdb table keeps only in-frame clones and is missing some. The sample has about 56,000 clones; just under 90% are singletons. The material sequenced was PBMCs, taken from a glioma patient whose treatment included an IDH1 peptide vaccine. Every receptor here comes from a woman aged 40 to 55 with glioma. The CDR3 runs from the conserved cysteine through the conserved F or W. D genes are given only for firm matches. Clone size is given for some rows only: seen once, a few or many times, or a class if the clone is expanded.

>-|TRBV4-1|TRBJ2-1|TRBD2|16
TGCGCCAGCAGCCAGGGACTAGCGGGCACCTACAATGAGCAGTTCTTC
CASSQGLAGTYNEQFF
>-|TRBV5-8|TRBJ1-1|-|15
TGTGCCAGCAGCTGGGGTCGGCACGATAACACTGAAGCTTTCTTT
CASSWGRHDNTEAFF
>once|TRBV7-9|TRBJ2-7|-|14
TGTGCCAGCAGCTTTAGAGGGGTAGGCTACGAGCAGTACTTC
CASSFRGVGYEQYF
>-|TRBV29-1|TRBJ1-2|-|14
TGCAGCGTTGTCGCGCAGAGCCTAACTAGAGGCTACACCTTC
CSVVAQSLTRGYTF
>-|TRBV5-4|TRBJ2-7|TRBD1|14
TGTGCCAGCAGGAAGGACAGGGGGTACGACGAGCAGTACTTC
CASRKDRGYDEQYF
>-|TRBV6-1|TRBJ1-2|-|15
TGTGCCAGCAGTCCCAGTAAAAGACAGTGGGGTGGCTACACCTTC
CASSPSKRQWGGYTF
>-|TRBV6-6|TRBJ2-2|TRBD1|14
TGTGCCAGCAGTGGACAGGTGAACACCGGGGAGCTGTTTTTT
CASSGQVNTGELFF
>-|TRBV28|TRBJ2-5|-|18
TGTGCCAGCGGAATGACGGGCCATATAGTAAGAGAGACCCCGACCCAGTACTTC
CASGMTGHIVRETPTQYF
>-|TRBV18|TRBJ2-2|TRBD1|16
TGTGCCAGCTCACCCTTAGGGGGCACAAACACCGGGGAGCTGTTTTTT
CASSPLGGTNTGELFF
>-|TRBV2|TRBJ2-1|-|14
TGTGCCAGCAGTCCCGGGAGAAGGTACAATGAGCAGTTCTTC
CASSPGRRYNEQFF
>-|TRBV2|TRBJ1-3|-|17
TGTGCCAGCAAATCGGGGGTCGGCGGTGGGGCTGGAAACACCATATATTTT
CASKSGVGGGAGNTIYF
>-|TRBV10-1|TRBJ1-1|-|14
TGCGCCAGCAGCGGGTCCAGGGTCGGGTCTGAAGCTTTCTTT
CASSGSRVGSEAFF
>-|TRBV15|TRBJ1-1|-|15
TGTGCCACCAGCAGAGAATTCCAGCAGGGGAGGGGAGCTTTCTTT
CATSREFQQGRGAFF
>-|TRBV2|TRBJ1-1|-|14
TGTGCCAGCGCAGACAGTGCAAGGTACACTGAAGCTTTCTTT
CASADSARYTEAFF